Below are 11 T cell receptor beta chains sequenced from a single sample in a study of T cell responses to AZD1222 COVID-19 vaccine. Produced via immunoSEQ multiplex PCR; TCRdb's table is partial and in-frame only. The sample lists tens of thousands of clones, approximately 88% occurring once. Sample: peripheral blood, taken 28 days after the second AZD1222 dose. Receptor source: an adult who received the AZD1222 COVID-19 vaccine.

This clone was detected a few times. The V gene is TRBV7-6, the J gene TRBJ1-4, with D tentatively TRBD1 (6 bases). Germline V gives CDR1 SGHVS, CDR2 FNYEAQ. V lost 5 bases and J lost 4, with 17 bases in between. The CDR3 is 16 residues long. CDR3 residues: CASSPSRTASNEKLFF. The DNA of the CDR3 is TGTGCCAGCAGCCCTAGTCGGACAGCTAGTAATGAAAAACTGTTTTTT.

CDR3 DNA sequence: TGTGCCACCAGCAGAGATCGGGGAGGAGGGCAGCCCCAGCATTTT. Protein sequence: CATSRDRGGGQPQHF. This chain connects TRBV15 to TRBJ1-5; D not resolved. The CDR3 spans 15 residues. CDR1 and CDR2 from the germline V gene are LNHNV and YYDKDF (reference sequence). V was trimmed by 0 bases and J by 7 bases, leaving 13 bases between them.

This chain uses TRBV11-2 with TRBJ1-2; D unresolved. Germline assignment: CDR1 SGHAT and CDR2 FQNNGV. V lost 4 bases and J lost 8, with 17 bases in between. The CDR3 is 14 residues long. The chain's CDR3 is CASSSPRLNLGYTF. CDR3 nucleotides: TGTGCCAGCAGCTCACCGAGACTAAATCTGGGCTACACCTTC.

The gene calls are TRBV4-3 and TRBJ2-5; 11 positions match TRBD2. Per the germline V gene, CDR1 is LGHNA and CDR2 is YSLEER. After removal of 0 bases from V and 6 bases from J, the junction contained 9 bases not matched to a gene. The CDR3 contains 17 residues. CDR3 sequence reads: CASSQDTPLAGGQTQYF. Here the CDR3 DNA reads TGCGCCAGCAGCCAAGATACGCCCCTAGCGGGGGGACAGACCCAGTACTTC.

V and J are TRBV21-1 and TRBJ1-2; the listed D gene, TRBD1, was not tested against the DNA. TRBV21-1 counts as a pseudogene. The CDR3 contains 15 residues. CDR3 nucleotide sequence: TGTGCCAGCAGCTCCCGACAGGGGGCGAGCTATGGCTACACCTTC. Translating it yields CASSSRQGASYGYTF.

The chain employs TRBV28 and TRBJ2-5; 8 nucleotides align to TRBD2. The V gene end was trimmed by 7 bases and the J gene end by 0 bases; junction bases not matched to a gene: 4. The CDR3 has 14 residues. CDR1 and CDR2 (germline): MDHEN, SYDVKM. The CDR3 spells CASTLAGYQETQYF. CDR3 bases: TGTGCCAGCACCCTAGCGGGTTACCAAGAGACCCAGTACTTC.

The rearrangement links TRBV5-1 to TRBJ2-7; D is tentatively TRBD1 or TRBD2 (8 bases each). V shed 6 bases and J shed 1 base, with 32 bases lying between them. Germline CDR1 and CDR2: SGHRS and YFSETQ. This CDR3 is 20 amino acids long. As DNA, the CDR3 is TGCGCCAGCACTTTGGGGGGACAGGCGCAAACTAGCGGACCATCCTACGAGCAGTACTTC. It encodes CASTLGGQAQTSGPSYEQYF. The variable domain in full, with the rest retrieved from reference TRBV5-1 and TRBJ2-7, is KAGVTQTPRYLIKTRGQQVTLSCSPISGHRSVSWYQQTPGQGLQFLFEYFSETQRNKGNFPGRFSGRQFSNSRSEMNVSTLELGDSALYLCASTLGGQAQTSGPSYEQYFGPGTRLTVT.

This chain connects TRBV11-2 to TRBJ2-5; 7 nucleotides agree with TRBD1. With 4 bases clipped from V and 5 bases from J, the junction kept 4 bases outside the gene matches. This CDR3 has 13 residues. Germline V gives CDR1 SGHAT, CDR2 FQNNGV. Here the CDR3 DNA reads TGTGCCAGCAGCTCAGGACAGGTCGAGACCCAGTACTTC. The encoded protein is CASSSGQVETQYF.

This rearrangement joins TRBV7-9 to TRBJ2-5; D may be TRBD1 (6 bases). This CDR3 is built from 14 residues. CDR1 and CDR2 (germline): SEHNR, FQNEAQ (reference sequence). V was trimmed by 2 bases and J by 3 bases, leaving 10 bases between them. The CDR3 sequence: CASSLQGHKETQYF. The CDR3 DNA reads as TGTGCCAGCAGCTTACAGGGGCATAAAGAGACCCAGTACTTC. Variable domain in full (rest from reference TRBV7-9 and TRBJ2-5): DTGVSQNPRHKITKRGQNVTFRCDPISEHNRLYWYRQTLGQGPEFLTYFQNEAQLEKSRLLSDRFSAERPKGSFSTLEIQRTEQGDSAMYLCASSLQGHKETQYFGPGTRLLVL.

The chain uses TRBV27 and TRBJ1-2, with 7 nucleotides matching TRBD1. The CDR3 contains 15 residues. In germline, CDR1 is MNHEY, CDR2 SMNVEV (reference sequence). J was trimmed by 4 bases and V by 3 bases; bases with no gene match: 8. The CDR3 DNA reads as TGTGCCAGCAGTTTCCGGAGGGGGCTCGGCTATGGCTACACCTTC. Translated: CASSFRRGLGYGYTF.

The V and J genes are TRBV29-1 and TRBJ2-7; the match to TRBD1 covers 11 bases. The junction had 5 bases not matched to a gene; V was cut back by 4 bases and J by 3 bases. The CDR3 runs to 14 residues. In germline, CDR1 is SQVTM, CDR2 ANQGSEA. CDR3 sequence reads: CSVGAGTGGYEQYF. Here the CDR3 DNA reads TGCAGCGTTGGGGCCGGGACAGGGGGCTACGAGCAGTACTTC.